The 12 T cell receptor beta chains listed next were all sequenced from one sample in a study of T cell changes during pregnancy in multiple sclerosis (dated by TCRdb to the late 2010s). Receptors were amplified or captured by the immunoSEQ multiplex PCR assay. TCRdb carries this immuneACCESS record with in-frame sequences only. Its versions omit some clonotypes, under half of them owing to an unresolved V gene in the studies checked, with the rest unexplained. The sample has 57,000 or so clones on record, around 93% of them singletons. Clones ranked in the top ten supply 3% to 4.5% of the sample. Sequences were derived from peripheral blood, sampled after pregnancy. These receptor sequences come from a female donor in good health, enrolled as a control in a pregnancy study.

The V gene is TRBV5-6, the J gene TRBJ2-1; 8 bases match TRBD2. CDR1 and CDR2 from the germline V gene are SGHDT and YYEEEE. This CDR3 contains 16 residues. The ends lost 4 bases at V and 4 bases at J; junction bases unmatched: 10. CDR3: CASSLSGTSWYNEQFF. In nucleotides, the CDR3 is TGTGCCAGCAGCCTATCCGGGACTAGTTGGTACAATGAGCAGTTCTTC.

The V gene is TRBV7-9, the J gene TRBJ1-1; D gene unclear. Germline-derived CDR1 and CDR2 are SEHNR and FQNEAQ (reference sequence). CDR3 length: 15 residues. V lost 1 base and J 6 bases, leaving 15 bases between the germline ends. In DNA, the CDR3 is TGTGCCAGCAGCTTAGAGCGGCCTGGATTGTCTGAAGCTTTCTTT. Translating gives CASSLERPGLSEAFF. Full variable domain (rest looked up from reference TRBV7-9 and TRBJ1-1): DTGVSQNPRHKITKRGQNVTFRCDPISEHNRLYWYRQTLGQGPEFLTYFQNEAQLEKSRLLSDRFSAERPKGSFSTLEIQRTEQGDSAMYLCASSLERPGLSEAFFGQGTRLTVV.

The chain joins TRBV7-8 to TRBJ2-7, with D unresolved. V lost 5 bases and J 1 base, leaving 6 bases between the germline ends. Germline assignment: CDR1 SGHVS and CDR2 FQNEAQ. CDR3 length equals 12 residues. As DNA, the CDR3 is TGTGCCAGCAGCCCCGTTTCCTACGAGCAGTACTTC. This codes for CASSPVSYEQYF.

CDR3 region: CASSPLLAGHYEQYF. The CDR3 DNA is TGTGCCAGCAGCCCACTATTGGCGGGCCACTACGAGCAGTACTTC. This rearrangement joins TRBV7-9 to TRBJ2-7; the D gene is possibly TRBD2 (5 bases). V was clipped by 5 bases and J by 3 bases, with 17 bases between them. This CDR3 comprises 15 residues. Germline loops: CDR1 SEHNR, CDR2 FQNEAQ (reference sequence).

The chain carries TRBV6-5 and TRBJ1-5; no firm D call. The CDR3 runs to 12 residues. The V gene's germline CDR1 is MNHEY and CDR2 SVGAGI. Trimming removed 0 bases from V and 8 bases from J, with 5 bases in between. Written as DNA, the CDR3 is TGTGCCAGCAGTTACTCCTCTAAGCCCCAGCATTTT. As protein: CASSYSSKPQHF.

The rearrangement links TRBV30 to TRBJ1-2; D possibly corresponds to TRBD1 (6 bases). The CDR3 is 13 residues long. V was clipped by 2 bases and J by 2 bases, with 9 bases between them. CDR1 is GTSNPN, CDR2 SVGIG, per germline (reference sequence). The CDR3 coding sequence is TGTGCCTGGAGTCGGCAGGGGAACTATGGCTACACCTTC. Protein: CAWSRQGNYGYTF.

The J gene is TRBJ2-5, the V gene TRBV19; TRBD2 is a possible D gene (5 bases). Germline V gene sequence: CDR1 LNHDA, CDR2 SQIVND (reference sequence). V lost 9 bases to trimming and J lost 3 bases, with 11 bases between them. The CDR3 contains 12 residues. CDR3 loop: CASRTEEETQYF. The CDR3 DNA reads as TGTGCCAGCCGGACTGAGGAAGAGACCCAGTACTTC.

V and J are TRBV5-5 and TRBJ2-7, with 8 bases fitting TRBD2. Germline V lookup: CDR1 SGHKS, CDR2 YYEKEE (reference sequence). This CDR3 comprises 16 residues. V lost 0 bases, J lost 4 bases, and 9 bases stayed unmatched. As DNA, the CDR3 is TGTGCCAGCAGCTTGGAGTTAAGCGGGGGTGTTTACGAGCAGTACTTC. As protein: CASSLELSGGVYEQYF.

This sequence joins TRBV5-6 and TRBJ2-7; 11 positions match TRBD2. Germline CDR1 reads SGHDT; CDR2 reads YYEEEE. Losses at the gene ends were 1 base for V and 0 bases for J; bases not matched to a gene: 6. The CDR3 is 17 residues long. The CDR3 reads CASSLSLAGAVSYEQYF. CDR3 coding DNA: TGTGCCAGCAGCTTGTCACTAGCGGGGGCCGTCTCCTACGAGCAGTACTTC.

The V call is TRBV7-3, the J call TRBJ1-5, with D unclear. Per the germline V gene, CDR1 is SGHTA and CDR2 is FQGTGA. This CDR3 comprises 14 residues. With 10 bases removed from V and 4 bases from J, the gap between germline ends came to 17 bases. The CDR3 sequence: CAIADPGGNQPQHF. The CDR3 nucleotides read TGTGCCATCGCTGACCCCGGCGGGAATCAGCCCCAGCATTTT.

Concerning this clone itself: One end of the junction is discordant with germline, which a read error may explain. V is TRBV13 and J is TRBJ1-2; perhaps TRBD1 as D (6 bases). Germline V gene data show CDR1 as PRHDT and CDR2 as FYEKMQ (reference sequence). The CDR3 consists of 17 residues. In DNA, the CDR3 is TGTGCCAGCAGCTTTTCAACCGGGCCGAGGGGGAACTCTGGCTACACCTTC. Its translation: CASSFSTGPRGNSGYTF.

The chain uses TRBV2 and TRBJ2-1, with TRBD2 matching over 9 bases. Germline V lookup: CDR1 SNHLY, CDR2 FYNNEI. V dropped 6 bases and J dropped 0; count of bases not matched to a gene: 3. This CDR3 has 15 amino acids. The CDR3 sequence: CASSLSGSSYNEQFF. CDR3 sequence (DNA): TGTGCCAGCAGCCTTAGCGGGAGCTCCTACAATGAGCAGTTCTTC. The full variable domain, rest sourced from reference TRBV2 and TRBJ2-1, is EPEVTQTPSHQVTQMGQEVILRCVPISNHLYFYWYRQILGQKVEFLVSFYNNEISEKSEIFDDQFSVERPDGSNFTLKIRSTKLEDSAMYFCASSLSGSSYNEQFFGPGTRLTVL.